The 30 T cell receptor beta chains below were found in one sample sequenced in a study of early T cells in non-severe SARS-CoV-2 infection (dated by TCRdb to the early 2020s). Library preparation employed 5' RACE. The run used a NextSeq 500. TCRdb trimmed public reads at Q25 via fastp, called clones via MiXCR and kept in-frame beta chains. Each entry is one CDR3 protein sequence, shown with its most common DNA and genes. The table for this sample lists some 57,000 distinct CDR3 sequences; over 9.5% of them were counted only once. The top ten clones comprise about 5% of the sample. The material sequenced was whole blood. The source of these receptors is an adult who was a healthcare worker with PCR-confirmed SARS-CoV-2 infection or an uninfected control (not recorded which).

This chain connects TRBV28 to TRBJ2-1; weak D call: TRBD2 (5 bases). The CDR3 length is 16 residues. Trimming stripped 3 bases from V and 0 bases from J, with 12 bases between. Germline loops: CDR1 MDHEN, CDR2 SYDVKM. CDR3 nucleotide sequence: TGTGCCAGCAGTTTCAGTCCTGGGAGCTCCTACAATGAGCAGTTCTTC. The encoded protein is CASSFSPGSSYNEQFF.

J is TRBJ1-2 and V is TRBV6-6; 8 bases align to TRBD1. V trimming: 2 bases; J trimming: 6 bases; junction bases outside the gene matches: 5. Germline CDR1 is MNHNY and CDR2 is SVGAGI (reference sequence). The length of the CDR3 is 14 residues. In DNA, the CDR3 is TGTGCCAGCAGTTACCTGACAGGGGAGGATGGCTACACCTTC. This translates into CASSYLTGEDGYTF.

The rearrangement joins TRBV7-9 to TRBJ1-2, with D maybe TRBD1 (5 bases). The CDR3 has 12 residues. Trimming cost V 1 base and J 6 bases, with 6 bases left between them. Per germline, CDR1 SEHNR and CDR2 FQNEAQ (reference sequence). CDR3 in amino acids: CASSLEGDGYTF. In nucleotides, the CDR3 is TGTGCCAGCAGCTTAGAAGGGGATGGCTACACCTTC.

The rearrangement uses TRBV6-5 and TRBJ1-5, with D possibly TRBD1 on 5 matching bases. The length of the CDR3 is 14 residues. The germline gives CDR1 MNHEY, CDR2 SVGAGI. Trimming pared 6 bases from V and 0 bases from J, leaving 9 bases between. The CDR3 DNA sequence: TGTGCCAGCAGAACCGGGGGTAGCAATCAGCCCCAGCATTTT. Amino acid sequence: CASRTGGSNQPQHF.

This clonotype has just a few counts. The rearrangement links TRBV30 to TRBJ1-2, with D possibly TRBD1 on 5 matching bases. V dropped 8 bases and J dropped 5 bases, with 15 bases sitting between them. The CDR3 runs to 12 residues. Germline CDR1 and CDR2: GTSNPN and SVGIG (reference sequence). For the CDR3, the DNA is TGTGCCGGCCCCGGGACCTCTTATGGCTACACCTTC. Translation gives CAGPGTSYGYTF.

The chain links TRBV6-6 to TRBJ1-4; TRBD1 is a possible D gene (5 bases). Germline lookup yields CDR1 MNHNY and CDR2 SVGAGI (reference sequence). This CDR3 is 17 amino acids long. V shed 3 bases and J shed 7 bases, with 21 bases lying between them. As DNA, the CDR3 is TGTGCCAGCAGTTATTGGCCGATCCAGGGAAGTGGTGAAAAACTGTTTTTT. Its translation is CASSYWPIQGSGEKLFF.

This clonotype was found many times. The J gene is TRBJ2-2, the V gene TRBV14; 14 bases fit TRBD2. The CDR3 is made up of 17 amino acids. Looked up from germline, CDR1 is SGHDN and CDR2 is FVKESK. Trimming at V came to 5 bases and at J to 3 bases, leaving 5 bases not matched to a gene. CDR3 residues: CASSKGLAGADTGELFF. Written as DNA, the CDR3 is TGTGCCAGCAGCAAGGGACTAGCGGGAGCGGACACCGGGGAGCTGTTTTTT.

This clonotype was counted only a few times. J is TRBJ1-2 and V is TRBV7-9; 7 nucleotides line up with TRBD1. CDR1 and CDR2 from the germline V gene are SEHNR and FQNEAQ (reference sequence). The CDR3 length is 12 residues. J lost 7 bases, V lost 5 bases, and 4 bases had no gene match. CDR3 DNA: TGTGCCAGCAGCCCGGGACAGCCTGGCTACACCTTC. Its translation: CASSPGQPGYTF.

Only a few counts were recorded for this clonotype. V and J are TRBV4-1 and TRBJ2-1, with D perhaps TRBD1 (6 bases). V gave up 4 bases and J gave up 5 bases, with 24 bases separating them. CDR1 and CDR2 (germline): MGHRA, YSYEKL. The CDR3 is 18 residues long. The CDR3 reads CASSPKPPLVRGNNEQFF. The CDR3 region has the DNA TGCGCCAGCAGCCCCAAACCCCCGTTGGTCAGGGGAAACAATGAGCAGTTCTTC.

This clonotype appeared many times. J is TRBJ2-3 and V is TRBV5-1; no reliable D call. Trimming pared 2 bases from V and 2 bases from J, leaving 9 bases between. The CDR3 totals 14 residues. Germline V gene data show CDR1 as SGHRS and CDR2 as YFSETQ. CDR3 amino acids: CASSFGRHTDTQYF. CDR3 bases: TGCGCCAGCAGCTTTGGCCGTCACACAGATACGCAGTATTTT.

This clonotype was detected a few times. The chain couples TRBV29-1 to TRBJ1-3; no definite D call. Germline V gene data show CDR1 as SQVTM and CDR2 as ANQGSEA. The CDR3 has 12 amino acids. V lost 4 bases and J 0 bases, leaving 4 bases between the germline ends. The CDR3 DNA is TGCAGCGTTGCTCACTCTGGAAACACCATATATTTT. It encodes CSVAHSGNTIYF.

This clonotype has a handful of counts. V is TRBV7-8 and J is TRBJ1-4, with D possibly matching TRBD1 (6 bases). Trimming shortened V by 5 bases and J by 8 bases, and 27 bases separated the two germline ends. The CDR3 has 18 amino acids. Germline assignment: CDR1 SGHVS and CDR2 FQNEAQ. Here the CDR3 reads CASSPSDRSRRGGEKLFF. CDR3 nucleotides: TGTGCCAGCAGCCCGAGCGACAGGAGCAGGAGGGGGGGCGAAAAACTGTTTTTT.

This clonotype was detected ten times or more. The chain uses TRBV6-5 and TRBJ2-3; the D gene is possibly TRBD2 (6 bases). The length of the CDR3 is 15 residues. V was cut by 4 bases and J by 5 bases, with 16 bases left in between. Germline-derived CDR1 and CDR2 are MNHEY and SVGAGI. The CDR3 sequence: CASSLRGSVGDTQYF. The CDR3 DNA is TGTGCCAGCAGTTTACGGGGGTCGGTGGGAGATACGCAGTATTTT.

This clonotype was detected only a few times. The chain is built from TRBV5-1 and TRBJ2-1; TRBD1 aligns across 8 bases. The CDR3 runs to 14 residues. The V gene end was trimmed by 4 bases and the J gene end by 5 bases; junction bases not matched to a gene: 5. Germline lookup yields CDR1 SGHRS and CDR2 YFSETQ. The CDR3 reads CASSPRTGNNEQFF. CDR3 nucleotides: TGCGCCAGCAGCCCGAGGACAGGGAACAATGAGCAGTTCTTC.

This clonotype was counted a few times. The V and J genes are TRBV12-3 or TRBV12-4 and TRBJ2-2; 8 positions match TRBD2. The CDR3 is 15 amino acids. Unmatched junction bases numbered 7, after V lost 4 bases and J lost 6 bases. CDR3 sequence (DNA): TGTGCCAGCAGTTCCGGGACTAGTGATCCCGGGGAGCTGTTTTTT. Translation gives CASSSGTSDPGELFF.

The rearrangement joins TRBV6-6 to TRBJ2-3; either TRBD1 or TRBD2 may supply D (6 bases each). CDR1 is MNHNY and CDR2 is SVGAGI in the germline V gene (reference sequence). V was cut by 11 bases and J by 0 bases, with 15 bases left in between. The CDR3 is 14 residues long. As DNA, the CDR3 is TGTGCCGTGAAATCGGGGGCCAGCACAGATACGCAGTATTTT. Translated: CAVKSGASTDTQYF.

V and J are TRBV5-1 and TRBJ2-7; 9 bases map to TRBD1. In germline, CDR1 is SGHRS, CDR2 YFSETQ. The CDR3 length is 14 residues. With V trimmed by 7 bases and J by 2 bases, 7 bases remained unmatched. Written as DNA, the CDR3 is TGCGCCAGCGGGCCCTGGACAGGGGCCTACGAGCAGTACTTC. Translation gives CASGPWTGAYEQYF.

The chain carries TRBV12-3 or TRBV12-4 and TRBJ2-5; D could derive from TRBD1 or TRBD2 (7 bases each). Trimming pared 5 bases from V and 5 bases from J, leaving 18 bases between. The CDR3 is 15 amino acids. CDR3 sequence (DNA): TGTGCCAGCAGTCCAGGGGGAGGGGGCGTGGAGACCCAGTACTTC. This gives the protein CASSPGGGGVETQYF.

This clonotype was seen a handful of times. The chain uses TRBV11-2 and TRBJ2-3; 7 positions agree with TRBD1. Germline V gene lookup returns CDR1 SGHAT and CDR2 FQNNGV. The ends lost 4 bases at V and 7 bases at J; junction bases unmatched: 2. This CDR3 is 12 amino acids long. The CDR3 reads CASSSQGNTQYF. In DNA form, the CDR3 reads TGTGCCAGCAGCTCACAGGGGAATACGCAGTATTTT.

The chain is built from TRBV2 and TRBJ1-2; 12 nucleotides line up with TRBD1. This CDR3 is built from 14 residues. Trimming took 5 bases from V and 8 from J; bases not matched to a gene: 6. Germline values: CDR1 SNHLY, CDR2 FYNNEI. CDR3 sequence reads: CASSPGTGGGGYTF. The CDR3 DNA reads TGTGCCAGCAGTCCCGGGACAGGGGGCGGCGGCTACACCTTC.

This chain uses TRBV6-1 with TRBJ2-1; no clear D gene. Germline CDR1 is MNHNS and CDR2 is SASEGT. The CDR3 consists of 14 residues. Deletions cut 8 bases from V and 0 bases from J, with 11 bases between. In nucleotides, the CDR3 is TGTGCCAGCGGATACTTCAACTCCTACAATGAGCAGTTCTTC. Protein: CASGYFNSYNEQFF.

V is TRBV9 and J is TRBJ2-7; 9 bases are a match to TRBD1. From germline, CDR1 is SGDLS and CDR2 YYNGEE. V lost 3 bases to trimming and J lost 4 bases; unmatched junction nucleotides: 11. The CDR3 has 16 amino acids. CDR3 amino acids: CASSAGARDRVYEQYF. The DNA of the CDR3 is TGTGCCAGCAGCGCAGGGGCTCGGGACAGGGTTTACGAGCAGTACTTC.

This chain uses TRBV5-1 with TRBJ2-3; possibly TRBD1 for D (7 bases). The V gene's germline CDR1 is SGHRS and CDR2 YFSETQ. This CDR3 spans 14 amino acids. Trimming removed 4 bases from V and 0 bases from J, with 9 bases in between. The CDR3 reads CASSAGQSTDTQYF. In nucleotides, the CDR3 is TGCGCCAGCAGCGCGGGACAGAGCACAGATACGCAGTATTTT.

J is TRBJ2-2 and V is TRBV28, with D uncertain. CDR1 and CDR2 from the germline V gene are MDHEN and SYDVKM. The CDR3 has 14 residues. Deletions cut 4 bases from V and 2 bases from J, with 8 bases between. The CDR3, as DNA: TGTGCCAGCAGTTCCCGGGCAAACACCGGGGAGCTGTTTTTT. This translates into CASSSRANTGELFF.

The gene calls are TRBV5-5 and TRBJ2-1; D is unclear. V lost 1 base and J 9 bases, leaving 11 bases between the germline ends. CDR1 is SGHKS, CDR2 YYEKEE, per germline (reference sequence). The CDR3 contains 13 residues. The CDR3 DNA sequence: TGTGCCAGCAGCTTGATGGATGTGGCTGAGCAGTTCTTC. Protein product: CASSLMDVAEQFF.

The table lists this clonotype with many counts. The chain employs TRBV7-9 and TRBJ1-5; TRBD1 matches 7 bases. V lost 5 bases to trimming and J lost 5 bases; unmatched junction nucleotides: 3. CDR3 size: 13 residues. Germline values: CDR1 SEHNR, CDR2 FQNEAQ (reference sequence). CDR3: CASSPGGDQPQHF. In DNA form, the CDR3 reads TGTGCCAGCAGCCCAGGGGGGGATCAGCCCCAGCATTTT.

This clonotype was picked up a small number of times. V is TRBV30 and J is TRBJ2-1, with a tentative D call TRBD2 (5 bases). Per germline, CDR1 GTSNPN and CDR2 SVGIG (reference sequence). The CDR3 is 14 amino acids. Between the trimmed V and J ends, which lost 4 bases and 0 bases, there was a span of 10 bases. Here the CDR3 DNA reads TGTGCCTGGAATATCGGGATCTCCTACAATGAGCAGTTCTTC. Translating it yields CAWNIGISYNEQFF.

The table lists this clonotype with a few counts. V and J are TRBV19 and TRBJ2-1; D remains unclear. Germline values: CDR1 LNHDA, CDR2 SQIVND (reference sequence). V was clipped by 3 bases and J by 2 bases, with 11 bases between them. The CDR3 is 15 amino acids. The CDR3 DNA sequence: TGTGCCAGTAGTATCCTGGGTAGGACCTACAATGAGCAGTTCTTC. As protein: CASSILGRTYNEQFF.

This clonotype was counted many times. This chain joins TRBV12-3 or TRBV12-4 and TRBJ1-2; TRBD1 agrees at 7 bases. This CDR3 is 14 amino acids long. Unmatched junction bases numbered 7, after V lost 7 bases and J lost 2 bases. The CDR3 spells CASTPRGGNYGYTF. The CDR3, as DNA: TGTGCCAGCACCCCCAGGGGGGGCAACTATGGCTACACCTTC.

The chain couples TRBV28 to TRBJ2-7, with TRBD1 identical over 7 bases. CDR3 length: 18 amino acids. J gave up 2 bases and V 4 bases, and 17 bases lay outside the gene matches. Germline CDR1 MDHEN, CDR2 SYDVKM. The CDR3 loop reads CASSSSPWTGGGAYEQYF. The CDR3 DNA sequence: TGTGCCAGCAGTTCATCCCCGTGGACAGGCGGAGGAGCCTACGAGCAGTACTTC.